A selection of T cell receptor beta chains follows, all from one sample in a study of cytomegalovirus exposure and HLA in healthy donors. Method: immunoSEQ multiplex PCR; TCRdb's copy keeps in-frame clones and lacks some. The table has roughly 120,000 clones, 75% to 85% seen once. Material: PBMCs. These receptors originate from a male donor in good health and CMV-seronegative. The CDR3 runs from the conserved cysteine through the conserved F or W. A D gene is named only where the DNA matches it firmly. Size is omitted from some rows. Given values are once, few, many or a class for expanded clones.

TRBD1	NA	TRBJ2-1	TRBV7-9	CSSSLRGGDRGNEQFF	TGTTCCAGCAGCCTTAGAGGTGGCGACAGGGGCAATGAGCAGTTCTTC
NA	NA	TRBJ1-5	TRBV28	CASSLYRDNQPQHF	TGTGCCAGCAGTCTCTACAGGGACAATCAGCCCCAGCATTTT
NA	NA	TRBJ2-7	TRBV7-6	CASSLGTSRGSYEQYF	TGTGCCAGCAGCCTAGGGACCTCCAGAGGGTCCTACGAGCAGTACTTC
TRBD2	NA	TRBJ2-1	TRBV5-1	CASSLGLAGGVSYNEQFF	TGCGCCAGCAGCTTGGGACTAGCGGGAGGGGTCTCCTACAATGAGCAGTTCTTC
NA	NA	TRBJ2-3	TRBV9	CASSVVGGADTQYF	TGTGCCAGCAGCGTAGTTGGAGGCGCAGATACGCAGTATTTT
TRBD2	NA	TRBJ2-1	TRBV6-6	CASRPTSGRHQFF	TGTGCCAGCAGACCGACTAGCGGGAGGCATCAGTTCTTC
NA	once	TRBJ1-3	TRBV28	CASSFRSWDPDSSGNTIYF	TGTGCCAGCAGTTTTCGGTCTTGGGACCCGGACAGCTCTGGAAACACCATATATTTT
NA	NA	TRBJ1-1	TRBV18	CASSLRSVDTEAFF	TGTGCCAGCTCACTCAGGTCCGTGGACACTGAAGCTTTCTTT
TRBD1	NA	TRBJ2-7	TRBV7-8	CASSSGTGGEQYF	TGTGCCAGCAGCTCTGGGACAGGGGGAGAGCAGTACTTC
TRBD2	NA	TRBJ2-7	TRBV7-6	CASSRTSGEQYF	TGTGCCAGCAGCCGAACTAGCGGCGAGCAGTACTTC
NA	NA	TRBJ2-3	TRBV6-4	CASSDSAGPTDTQYF	TGTGCCAGCAGTGACTCTGCGGGACCCACAGATACGCAGTATTTT
NA	NA	TRBJ1-3	TRBV4-1	CASSRTETGFGNTIYF	TGCGCCAGCAGCCGCACAGAGACAGGCTTTGGAAACACCATATATTTT
TRBD2	NA	TRBJ2-5	TRBV5-1	CASSLGLAAQETQYF	TGCGCCAGCAGCTTAGGACTAGCGGCCCAAGAGACCCAGTACTTC
TRBD2	once	TRBJ2-5	TRBV28	CASSVVASGFQETQYF	TGTGCCAGCAGTGTTGTGGCTAGCGGGTTCCAAGAGACCCAGTACTTC
NA	NA	TRBJ2-3	TRBV10-1	CASSRTQSTDTQYF	TGCGCCAGCAGCCGAACACAGAGCACAGATACGCAGTATTTT
NA	NA	TRBJ1-1	TRBV30	CAWANRENTEAFF	TGTGCCTGGGCCAACAGGGAGAACACTGAAGCTTTCTTT
NA	NA	TRBJ2-3	TRBV2	CASSDRVTDTQYF	TGTGCCAGCAGTGACAGGGTCACAGATACGCAGTATTTT
NA	NA	TRBJ1-2	TRBV4-1	CASSQVPGSSSGYTF	TGCGCCAGCAGCCAAGTCCCGGGAAGCTCGTCTGGCTACACCTTC
TRBD2	NA	TRBJ2-7	TRBV5-1	CASRPRLAGVSEQYF	TGCGCCAGCAGGCCGAGACTAGCGGGAGTATCCGAGCAGTACTTC
NA	NA	TRBJ2-7	TRBV18	CASSPRGEQGHEQYF	TGTGCCAGCTCCCCTAGAGGGGAACAGGGCCACGAGCAGTACTTC
NA	NA	TRBJ2-1	TRBV14	CASSPRIMPGDEQFF	TGTGCCAGCAGCCCCCGGATCATGCCCGGGGATGAGCAGTTCTTC
NA	NA	TRBJ1-2	TRBV25-1	CASSESGGTYGYTF	TGTGCCAGCAGTGAATCCGGCGGAACCTATGGCTACACCTTC
NA	NA	TRBJ2-7	TRBV11-2	CASSPRPYEQYF	TGTGCCAGCAGCCCCAGGCCCTACGAGCAGTACTTC
NA	NA	TRBJ1-5	TRBV6-5	CASSVLTEGPQHF	TGTGCCAGCAGTGTTCTGACTGAGGGGCCCCAGCATTTT
NA	NA	TRBJ1-6	TRBV25-1	CASSGIDNSPLHF	TGTGCCAGCTCAGGGATTGATAATTCACCCCTCCACTTT
NA	NA	TRBJ2-7	TRBV28	CASSPPWAGLYEQYF	TGTGCCAGCAGTCCCCCTTGGGCGGGCCTTTACGAGCAGTACTTC
NA	NA	TRBJ2-3	TRBV9	CASSVASGPPDTQYF	TGTGCCAGCAGCGTAGCTTCTGGGCCACCGGATACGCAGTATTTT
TRBD1	NA	TRBJ2-7	TRBV7-9	CASSFGTGVYEQYF	TGTGCCAGCAGCTTTGGGACAGGGGTCTACGAGCAGTACTTC
TRBD1	NA	TRBJ1-1	TRBV14	CASSQERGRGTEAFF	TGTGCCAGCAGCCAAGAGAGGGGGCGCGGCACTGAAGCTTTCTTT
NA	NA	TRBJ2-3	TRBV19	CASSMAGQPYTDTQYF	TGTGCCAGTAGTATGGCGGGACAGCCTTACACAGATACGCAGTATTTT
NA	NA	TRBJ2-7	TRBV28	CASSFFIGLGTISYEQYF	TGTGCCAGCAGTTTTTTTATTGGTCTGGGGACAATATCCTACGAGCAGTACTTC
NA	NA	TRBJ1-1	TRBV6-5	CASTAGGISEAFF	TGTGCCAGCACTGCGGGGGGAATCAGTGAAGCTTTCTTT
TRBD1	NA	TRBJ2-1	TRBV4-2	CASSQEFGTGPHPSTYNEQFF	TGTGCCAGCAGCCAAGAATTCGGGACAGGGCCCCACCCCAGCACTTACAATGAGCAGTTCTTC
NA	NA	TRBJ2-7	TRBV27	CASSLLGSGSPYEQYF	TGTGCCAGCAGCTTACTAGGGTCCGGGAGCCCCTACGAGCAGTACTTC
TRBD1	NA	TRBJ1-2	TRBV7-2	CASSLRQGGGYTF	TGTGCCAGCAGCTTACGACAGGGCGGTGGCTACACCTTC
NA	NA	TRBJ2-1	TRBV9	CASSVVAVSSYNEQFF	TGTGCCAGCAGCGTAGTTGCAGTAAGCTCCTACAATGAGCAGTTCTTC
TRBD2	NA	TRBJ2-2	TRBV7-9	CASSLAETSGGPAGELFF	TGTGCCAGCAGCTTAGCGGAGACTAGCGGGGGCCCAGCCGGGGAGCTGTTTTTT
TRBD1	few	TRBJ2-1	TRBV27	CASSLNRGSSYNEQFF	TGTGCCAGCAGTTTAAACAGGGGGAGCTCCTACAATGAGCAGTTCTTC
TRBD2	NA	TRBJ2-5	TRBV19	CASSSGLAEYF	TGTGCCAGTAGTTCCGGACTAGCGGAGTACTTC
NA	NA	TRBJ1-1	TRBV4-1	CASSLLTGRTEAFF	TGCGCCAGCAGCCTATTGACCGGCAGGACTGAAGCTTTCTTT
NA	once	TRBJ2-4	TRBV4-1	CASSPIGEGRAKNIQYF	TGCGCCAGCAGCCCCATCGGCGAGGGTCGAGCCAAAAACATTCAGTACTTC
NA	NA	TRBJ2-7	TRBV6-1	CASSLETGGLDEQYF	TGTGCCAGCAGTCTAGAGACTGGGGGCCTTGACGAGCAGTACTTC
NA	NA	TRBJ1-5	TRBV30	CAWSGSTDQPQHF	TGTGCCTGGAGTGGTTCGACAGATCAGCCCCAGCATTTT
NA	NA	TRBJ2-7	TRBV5-1	CASSLVLRDVTYEQYF	TGCGCCAGCAGCTTAGTCTTGCGGGACGTGACCTACGAGCAGTACTTC
NA	NA	TRBJ1-6	TRBV11-2	CASSPPGGSPLHF	TGTGCCAGCAGTCCTCCTGGGGGCTCACCCCTCCACTTT
NA	NA	TRBJ2-1	TRBV14	CASSSSRVRYNEQFF	TGTGCCAGCAGCAGCTCGAGGGTTCGGTACAATGAGCAGTTCTTC
TRBD1	NA	TRBJ1-1	TRBV19	CASALRGGEHTEAFF	TGTGCCAGTGCCCTGCGAGGGGGCGAGCACACTGAAGCTTTCTTT
TRBD1	NA	TRBJ1-1	TRBV28	CASNRNRGANTEAFF	TGTGCCAGCAACCGAAACAGGGGGGCGAACACTGAAGCTTTCTTT
TRBD1	few	TRBJ1-1	TRBV5-1	CASSLSTGDRRAFF	TGCGCCAGCAGCTTGAGCACAGGGGACCGGAGGGCTTTCTTT
NA	NA	TRBJ2-1	TRBV9	CASSVGGSELNEQFF	TGCGCCAGCAGCGTAGGAGGTAGCGAACTAAATGAGCAGTTCTTC
TRBD1	NA	TRBJ2-1	TRBV15	CATSRRGQGYNEQFF	TGTGCCACCAGCAGAAGAGGACAGGGCTACAATGAGCAGTTCTTC
NA	once	TRBJ1-1	TRBV28	CASRASMNTEAFF	TGTGCCAGCAGGGCCTCCATGAACACTGAAGCTTTCTTT
NA	NA	TRBJ1-1	TRBV5-1	CASSLSQLNTEAFF	TGCGCCAGCAGCTTGTCACAGCTGAACACTGAAGCTTTCTTT